Listed below are T cell receptor beta chains from one sample, sequenced in a study of blood T cell repertoires in COVID-19. Sequencing was performed with immunoSEQ multiplex PCR; in TCRdb, only in-frame clones are kept and a portion is missing. Here the sample spans 200,000 to 250,000 clones, approximately 90% being singletons. Sample: peripheral blood. The origin of the receptors is a man younger than 40 with COVID-19, enrolled during active disease. The CDR3 runs from the conserved cysteine through the conserved F or W. The D gene is left open where the match is weak. A clone size is listed for some rows: how often the clone was seen (once, few, many), or a class if it is expanded.

D	V	J	size	DNA	CDR3
-	TRBV20-1	TRBJ2-5	-	TGCAGTGCTAGTTCAACAGGTGACAAAGAGACCCAGTACTTC	CSASSTGDKETQYF
TRBD2	TRBV7-9	TRBJ2-7	-	TGTGCCAGCAGCTGGACTAGCGGGAGTTACGAGCAGTACTTC	CASSWTSGSYEQYF
TRBD1	TRBV6-5	TRBJ1-1	-	TGTGCCAGCATTCAGACAGGGGAGGCTGAAGCTTTCTTT	CASIQTGEAEAFF
-	TRBV10-3	TRBJ1-6	-	TGTGCCATCAGACCGGGAGACTATAATTCACCCCTCCACTTT	CAIRPGDYNSPLHF
-	TRBV5-8	TRBJ1-2	-	TGTGCCAGCAGCCTCGAGGGGGGGAACTATGGCTACACCTTC	CASSLEGGNYGYTF
-	TRBV21-1	TRBJ1-2	-	TGTGCCAGCAGCCCCAATGTTTCAGGTACCTATGGCTACACCTTC	CASSPNVSGTYGYTF
-	TRBV4-3	TRBJ2-1	-	TGCGCCAGCGGGGCCAGTGTCGGAATTCGGAACAATGAGCAGTTCTTC	CASGASVGIRNNEQFF
-	TRBV6-5	TRBJ2-3	-	TGTGCCAGCAGTTATTTCCACCACCGGGATACGCAGTATTTT	CASSYFHHRDTQYF
TRBD1	TRBV5-1	TRBJ1-6	-	TGCGCCAGCAGCCCCGGACAGGGAATACATTCACCCCTCCACTTT	CASSPGQGIHSPLHF
-	TRBV3-1/TRBV3-2	TRBJ1-6	-	TGTGCCAGCAGCCATAAAAGCGGGAATCCTCTCCACTTT	CASSHKSGNPLHF
-	TRBV28	TRBJ2-3	-	TGTGCCAGCAGTATTGAGCGGAAGGTAAATACGCAGTATTTT	CASSIERKVNTQYF
-	TRBV11-1	TRBJ1-1	-	TGTGCCAGCAGCTTAAGGACAAAGGACACTGAAGCTTTCTTT	CASSLRTKDTEAFF
-	TRBV19	TRBJ2-5	-	TGTGCCAGTCAACTTATGGAGGGGGCACAGGAGACCCAGTACTTC	CASQLMEGAQETQYF
-	TRBV18	TRBJ1-1	few	TGTGCCAGCTCACCAGGGCGCTACGCTGAAGCTTTCTTT	CASSPGRYAEAFF
TRBD1	TRBV7-8	TRBJ2-7	-	TGTGCCAGCAGCTTAGTGGGACAGTCCCCTTCTACGCAGTACTTC	CASSLVGQSPSTQYF
TRBD2	TRBV4-3	TRBJ2-1	-	TGCGCCAGCAGCCAATCCCGACTAGCGGGGGGACACCCGGACAATGAGCAGTTCTTC	CASSQSRLAGGHPDNEQFF
-	TRBV7-2	TRBJ1-2	-	TGTGCCAGCAGCTCTCCAGGCTATGGCTACACCTTC	CASSSPGYGYTF
-	TRBV18	TRBJ1-2	-	TGTGCCAGCTCACACAGAGTCTATGGCTACACCTTC	CASSHRVYGYTF
-	TRBV4-1	TRBJ2-1	-	TGCGCCAGCAGCCAGGAGACAGGATACAATGAGCAGTTCTTC	CASSQETGYNEQFF
TRBD1	TRBV19	TRBJ1-6	once	TGTGCCAGTATGGGACAGGGGGTGGGGAATTCACCCCTCCACTTT	CASMGQGVGNSPLHF
TRBD1	TRBV29-1	TRBJ2-3	-	TGCAGCGTTCTCGGACAGGGCACAGATACGCAGTATTTT	CSVLGQGTDTQYF
TRBD1	TRBV2	TRBJ2-2	-	TGTGCCAGCAGTGTAGAGACAGGGGGGACCGGGGAGCTGTTTTTT	CASSVETGGTGELFF
-	TRBV4-1	TRBJ1-2	-	TGCGCCAGCAGCCCCTTTTCGGAGGGAGACTACACCTTC	CASSPFSEGDYTF
-	TRBV19	TRBJ2-2	-	TGTGCCAGTAGATCCATACAGGGCCCCGGGGAGCTGTTTTTT	CASRSIQGPGELFF
TRBD1	TRBV6-5	TRBJ1-1	-	TGTGCCATAGGACAGGTCCGGACTGAAGCTTTCTTT	CAIGQVRTEAFF
TRBD1	TRBV5-1	TRBJ1-4	-	TGCGCCAGCAGCTCGCGACAGGGATTGGGGGAAAAACTGTTTTTT	CASSSRQGLGEKLFF
TRBD1	TRBV20-1	TRBJ1-1	-	TGCAGTGCTGCCGGGACAGGGAGGGCTTTCTTT	CSAAGTGRAFF
TRBD1	TRBV27	TRBJ1-6	-	TGTGCCAGCAGTTCGATCGACAGGGATAATTCACCCCTCCACTTT	CASSSIDRDNSPLHF
TRBD2	TRBV27	TRBJ2-7	-	TGTGCCAGCAGTTTAAGCGGGAGGGCCGCGGGAGAGCAGTACTTC	CASSLSGRAAGEQYF
-	TRBV7-9	TRBJ1-2	-	TGTGCCAGCAGCGTCCGCGGCGGGATGGAGGGCTACACCTTC	CASSVRGGMEGYTF
-	TRBV2	TRBJ2-5	-	TGTGCCAGCAGTGAAGCGGGGGGGCAACAAGAGACCCAGTACTTC	CASSEAGGQQETQYF
TRBD2	TRBV24-1	TRBJ2-1	-	TGTGCCACGTCCGGGACTAGCGGTGTGAATGAGCAGTTCTTC	CATSGTSGVNEQFF
TRBD1	TRBV19	TRBJ2-7	-	TGTGCCAGTAGTGTCCGATTCCAGGGGGACCCGTCCTACGAGCAGTACTTC	CASSVRFQGDPSYEQYF
TRBD2	TRBV7-3	TRBJ2-2	-	TGTGCCAGCAGCTTGAGCGGGAGGGCCAGAACCGGGGAGCTGTTTTTT	CASSLSGRARTGELFF
-	TRBV6-5	TRBJ1-2	-	TGTGCCAGCATACAGGGCTATGGCTACACCTTC	CASIQGYGYTF
-	TRBV7-9	TRBJ1-1	-	TGTGCCAGCAGCTTAGCACTGACCGGGACAAAGAACACTGAAGCTTTCTTT	CASSLALTGTKNTEAFF